These 26 T cell receptor beta chains were sequenced from one sample in a study of blood T cells in healthy people across ages. It was with a sample-barcoded 5' primer and a J-beta primer mix that a second PCR of about 6 to 12 cycles was run. TCRdb re-called the 5' RACE reads with MiXCR, one entry per CDR3 protein. Of about 640,000 distinct CDR3 sequences listed, approximately 30% are singletons. The specimen sequenced was blood. The receptors were gathered from a woman older than 75 in good health.

This chain links TRBV7-9 with TRBJ2-2, with D perhaps matching TRBD1 (5 bases). CDR1 and CDR2 from the germline V gene are SEHNR and FQNEAQ (reference sequence). The CDR3 is 15 amino acids. V lost 5 bases to trimming and J lost 4 bases, with 14 bases between them. This CDR3 is CASSPSSGITGELFF. In DNA form, the CDR3 reads TGTGCCAGCAGCCCTTCTTCAGGGATCACCGGGGAGCTGTTTTTT.

This clonotype has ten or more counts. The rearrangement uses TRBV29-1 and TRBJ2-7; 9 bases match TRBD1. Germline loops: CDR1 SQVTM, CDR2 ANQGSEA. The CDR3 loop spans 15 amino acids. The V segment lost 6 bases and the J segment 3 bases; nucleotides outside the gene matches: 12. The CDR3 is CSVQGRQGVNYEQYF. Written as DNA, the CDR3 is TGCAGCGTGCAGGGAAGACAGGGGGTGAACTACGAGCAGTACTTC.

The table lists this clonotype with a few counts. The chain links TRBV15 to TRBJ2-3; D may match TRBD1 or TRBD2 (5 bases each). CDR1 is LNHNV, CDR2 YYDKDF, per germline (reference sequence). V shed 0 bases and J shed 11 bases, with 12 bases lying between them. The length of the CDR3 is 13 residues. The CDR3 is CATSRDRGREQYF. CDR3 in DNA: TGTGCCACCAGCAGAGATCGGGGCAGGGAGCAGTATTTT.

This clonotype appeared many times. The rearrangement joins TRBV20-1 to TRBJ2-3; tentative D call: TRBD2 (6 bases). Germline values: CDR1 DFQATT, CDR2 SNEGSKA (reference sequence). CDR3 length: 14 residues. Trimming took off 3 bases at V and 1 base at J, with 11 bases between the two ends. CDR3 residues: CSASLPGGTDTQYF. In DNA, the CDR3 is TGCAGTGCTAGCCTCCCGGGGGGCACAGATACGCAGTATTTT.

To note about this clonotype: Being one base from a much bigger clone, this may be a read error. The chain's CDR3 is CASSFGPVSDTDTQYF. The CDR3 nucleotides are TGTGCCAGCAGTTTCGGTCCCGTCTCGGACACAGATACGCAGTATTTT. The chain couples TRBV12-3 or TRBV12-4 to TRBJ2-3; D unclear. The CDR3 consists of 16 residues. V was pared by 3 bases and J by 2 bases, with 15 bases between.

The chain links TRBV19 to TRBJ2-4, with D possibly matching TRBD1 (7 bases). Judging by the DNA end, TRBJ2-7 fits better; the J call may be wrong. The germline gives CDR1 LNHDA, CDR2 SQIVND (reference sequence). The CDR3 totals 15 residues. The chain's CDR3 is CASSVNAGQLYEQYF. Here the CDR3 DNA reads TGTGCCAGTAGCGTTAACGCGGGACAGCTATACGAGCAGTACTTC.

This clonotype has at least ten counts. The J gene is TRBJ2-1, the V gene TRBV7-3, with 15 bases that match TRBD2. Germline lookup yields CDR1 SGHTA and CDR2 FQGTGA. The CDR3 is made up of 20 amino acids. J lost 0 bases, V lost 4 bases, and 10 bases had no gene match. The CDR3 DNA is TGTGCCAGCAGCTCTCGGACTAGCGGGGGGGCCCGGCCCTCCTACAATGAGCAGTTCTTC. Its protein product is CASSSRTSGGARPSYNEQFF.

Concerning this clonotype: Its ends do not fully match the called genes, so a read error is possible. The gene calls are TRBV30 and TRBJ1-2; D gene unclear. The length of the CDR3 is 13 residues. Germline V gives CDR1 GTSNPN, CDR2 SVGIG (reference sequence). The DNA for the CDR3 is TGTGCCGGGAGTATTCAAGGTCCCTATGGCTACACCTTC. Translation: CAGSIQGPYGYTF.

The V gene is TRBV19, the J gene TRBJ2-6; D remains ambiguous. Trimming removed 5 bases from V and 2 bases from J, with 4 bases in between. The germline V gene has CDR1 LNHDA and CDR2 SQIVND (reference sequence). This CDR3 is 13 amino acids long. CDR3 sequence (DNA): TGTGCCAGTAGTCCGACTGGGGCCAACGTCCTGACTTTC. This codes for CASSPTGANVLTF.

This clonotype was counted only a few times. The chain couples TRBV19 to TRBJ2-3; a weak D match, TRBD1 (5 bases). The CDR3 is 13 residues long. In germline, CDR1 is LNHDA, CDR2 SQIVND (reference sequence). Trimming left V 7 bases short and J 5 bases short, with 13 bases between. The chain's CDR3 is CASKGRAVDTQYF. The CDR3 nucleotides read TGTGCCAGTAAAGGCAGGGCGGTAGATACGCAGTATTTT.

As to this clonotype: Being one base from a much bigger clone, this may be a read error. This CDR3 is CSARTGTGGGYEQYF. As DNA, the CDR3 is TGCAGTGCTAGAACCGGGACAGGGGGCGGCTACGAGCAGTACTTC. This chain uses TRBV20-1 with TRBJ2-7; 12 nucleotides agree with TRBD1. Unmatched junction bases numbered 5, after V lost 2 bases and J lost 3 bases. The CDR3 runs 15 residues. The V gene's germline CDR1 is DFQATT and CDR2 SNEGSKA (reference sequence).

Turning to this clonotype: Since a much larger clone is just one base distant, this may be a read error. CDR3 nucleotide sequence: TGTGCCAGCAGCTTTAGCCAGGGTGGGAGCCAGGGGCAGTACTTC. It encodes CASSFSQGGSQGQYF. The chain couples TRBV7-9 to TRBJ2-7; D might be TRBD1 or TRBD2, each matching 5 bases. Germline assignment: CDR1 SEHNR and CDR2 FQNEAQ (reference sequence). CDR3 size: 15 residues. Trimming pared 3 bases from V and 9 bases from J, leaving 21 bases between.

The chain employs TRBV7-2 and TRBJ2-3; TRBD1 is a possible D gene (6 bases). V shed 8 bases and J shed 2 bases, with 8 bases lying between them. The CDR3 covers 12 residues. In germline, CDR1 is SGHTA, CDR2 FQGNSA. The CDR3 region is CASGGYTDTQYF. CDR3 sequence (DNA): TGTGCCAGCGGGGGCTACACAGATACGCAGTATTTT.

This chain joins TRBV20-1 and TRBJ1-1, with TRBD1 matching over 12 bases. Germline CDR1 is DFQATT and CDR2 is SNEGSKA (reference sequence). V shed 4 bases and J 1 base; nucleotides not matched to a gene: 4. The CDR3 totals 15 residues. CDR3 sequence: CSAMGTGGANTEAFF. The CDR3 nucleotides read TGCAGTGCTATGGGGACAGGGGGCGCGAACACTGAAGCTTTCTTT.

The chain has TRBV5-1 and TRBJ2-5, with TRBD2 matching 10 bases. The germline V gene has CDR1 SGHRS and CDR2 YFSETQ. This CDR3 comprises 16 residues. V lost 0 bases to trimming and J lost 9 bases; unmatched junction nucleotides: 11. The CDR3 here is CASSLGSSGTSVPQYF. The DNA of the CDR3 is TGCGCCAGCAGCTTGGGTAGTAGCGGGACTAGCGTCCCCCAGTACTTC. Together with reference TRBV5-1 and TRBJ2-5, the CDR3 gives the full variable domain: KAGVTQTPRYLIKTRGQQVTLSCSPISGHRSVSWYQQTPGQGLQFLFEYFSETQRNKGNFPGRFSGRQFSNSRSEMNVSTLELGDSALYLCASSLGSSGTSVPQYFGPGTRLLVL.

This clonotype was found many times. This chain links TRBV20-1 with TRBJ2-3; 10 bases agree with TRBD2. Germline V gene lookup returns CDR1 DFQATT and CDR2 SNEGSKA (reference sequence). The V segment lost 6 bases and the J segment 4 bases; nucleotides outside the gene matches: 7. The CDR3 is 14 residues long. Here the CDR3 reads CSAPLAGMPDTQYF. CDR3 coding DNA: TGCAGTGCCCCACTAGCGGGGATGCCAGATACGCAGTATTTT.

As to this clonotype: With a much larger clone just one base away, this may be a read error. The rearrangement joins TRBV19 to TRBJ2-7; a possible D gene is TRBD1 (6 bases). Germline V gives CDR1 LNHDA, CDR2 SQIVND (reference sequence). Trimming stripped 1 base from V and 7 bases from J, with 14 bases between. The CDR3 extends over 14 amino acids. As DNA, the CDR3 is TGTGCCAGTAGTATAGTGGCAGACAGGTATGAGCAGTACTTC. Protein product: CASSIVADRYEQYF. The full variable domain, with the rest looked up from reference TRBV19 and TRBJ2-7, is DGGITQSPKYLFRKEGQNVTLSCEQNLNHDAMYWYRQDPGQGLRLIYYSQIVNDFQKGDIAEGYSVSREKKESFPLTVTSAQKNPTAFYLCASSIVADRYEQYFGPGTRLTVT.

The chain is built from TRBV20-1 and TRBJ1-1, with D uncertain. V was cut by 6 bases and J by 6 bases, with 17 bases left in between. CDR1 and CDR2 from the germline V gene are DFQATT and SNEGSKA (reference sequence). The CDR3 spans 13 residues. The CDR3 here is CSALIRAGAEAFF. In nucleotides, the CDR3 is TGCAGTGCCCTCATAAGGGCCGGGGCTGAAGCTTTCTTT.

The chain combines TRBV5-6 with TRBJ2-7; perhaps D is TRBD1 or TRBD2 (6 bases each). Per germline, CDR1 SGHDT and CDR2 YYEEEE. With 4 bases removed from V and 7 bases from J, the gap between germline ends came to 12 bases. The CDR3 loop spans 12 amino acids. The CDR3 sequence is CASSRGTQEQYF. The CDR3 region has the DNA TGTGCCAGCAGCCGCGGGACACAGGAGCAGTACTTC. The full variable domain, its missing parts supplied by reference TRBV5-6 and TRBJ2-7, is DAGVTQSPTHLIKTRGQQVTLRCSPKSGHDTVSWYQQALGQGPQFIFQYYEEEERQRGNFPDRFSGHQFPNYSSELNVNALLLGDSALYLCASSRGTQEQYFGPGTRLTVT.

This clonotype was seen ten or more times. The rearrangement links TRBV7-3 to TRBJ1-2; possible D gene TRBD1, 5 bases. This CDR3 contains 14 residues. Looked up from germline, CDR1 is SGHTA and CDR2 is FQGTGA. V was pared by 5 bases and J by 7 bases, with 17 bases between. The CDR3, as DNA: TGTGCCAGCAGCCCCGCCGGCGGGGCTGGTGGCTACACCTTC. Its translation is CASSPAGGAGGYTF.

The gene calls are TRBV7-2 and TRBJ1-1; possibly TRBD1 for D (5 bases). CDR3 length equals 14 residues. V lost 3 bases to trimming and J lost 8 bases, with 16 bases between them. Germline-derived CDR1 and CDR2 are SGHTA and FQGNSA. The CDR3 bases are TGTGCCAGCAGCTTTCGTAGGGGAAGGGCCGAAGCTTTCTTT. Its translation: CASSFRRGRAEAFF.

This clonotype has at least ten counts. The chain is built from TRBV29-1 and TRBJ2-4; D not certain. The V end lost 1 base, the J end lost 3 bases, and 1 base lay between the germline ends. The CDR3 has 11 residues. CDR1 and CDR2 (germline): SQVTM, ANQGSEA. CDR3 loop: CSVEVKNIQYF. CDR3 DNA sequence: TGCAGCGTTGAAGTCAAAAACATTCAGTACTTC.

This clonotype was seen ten or more times. This chain links TRBV29-1 with TRBJ2-4; TRBD1 might be the D (5 bases). This CDR3 spans 14 amino acids. Trimming removed 4 bases from V and 4 bases from J, with 14 bases in between. Germline V CDR1 and CDR2: SQVTM, ANQGSEA. DNA for the CDR3: TGCAGCGTTGTACTACCACAGGCTAAAAACATTCAGTACTTC. This encodes CSVVLPQAKNIQYF.

The chain is built from TRBV6-6 and TRBJ1-4; no reliable D call. The CDR3 has 17 amino acids. V was cut by 5 bases and J by 0 bases, with 16 bases left in between. The germline gives CDR1 MNHNY, CDR2 SVGAGI (reference sequence). The CDR3 region has the DNA TGTGCCAGCAGTACGCGGTCCGTGGATTCAACTAATGAAAAACTGTTTTTT. As protein: CASSTRSVDSTNEKLFF.

This chain links TRBV2 with TRBJ1-1; TRBD1 matches 11 bases. The CDR3 consists of 13 residues. The V gene's germline CDR1 is SNHLY and CDR2 FYNNEI. With 5 bases clipped from V and 10 bases from J, the junction kept 6 bases outside the gene matches. This CDR3 reads CASSRGQGARAFF. The CDR3 DNA follows: TGTGCCAGCAGTAGAGGACAGGGGGCGCGAGCTTTCTTT.

Many counts were recorded for this clonotype. V and J are TRBV24-1 and TRBJ2-1; a weak D match, TRBD2 (6 bases). Germline CDR1 reads KGHDR; CDR2 reads SFDVKD. The CDR3 has 16 residues. V lost 4 bases, J lost 5 bases, and 17 bases lay in between. In DNA form, the CDR3 reads TGTGCCACCAGTGACCCTGCGGGACGTAGAAACAATGAGCAGTTCTTC. Residues: CATSDPAGRRNNEQFF.